This is a list of T cell receptor beta chains from one sample in a study of cytomegalovirus exposure and HLA in healthy donors. Repertoires were generated with immunoSEQ multiplex PCR, while TCRdb's copy carries only in-frame clones and drops some. The sample includes roughly 300,000 clones, 80% to 90% of them seen just once. Sequenced sample: PBMCs. Receptors originate from a woman aged 18 to 35 in good health and CMV-seronegative. Both conserved end residues are part of each CDR3. A D gene is named only where the DNA matches it firmly. The size entry is marked missing in some rows and otherwise reads once, few, many or a size class.

abundance,j_gene,len,v_gene,d_gene,CDR3nt,CDR3aa
NA,TRBJ2-1,18,TRBV10-3,TRBD2,TGTGCCATCAGCCCGGGACTAGCGGGAGATAATTTAGGCAATGAGCAGTTCTTC,CAISPGLAGDNLGNEQFF
NA,TRBJ1-1,15,TRBV9,NA,TGTGCCAGCAGCGTTAACTCGGGGTTAAGCACTGAAGCTTTCTTT,CASSVNSGLSTEAFF
NA,TRBJ2-7,14,TRBV5-4,TRBD2,TGTGCCAGCCAAACTAGCGGGAGCTCCTACGAGCAGTACTTC,CASQTSGSSYEQYF
NA,TRBJ2-5,13,TRBV7-3,NA,TGTGCCAGCAGCCTCACCCCCGCGGAGACCCAGTACTTC,CASSLTPAETQYF
NA,TRBJ1-2,13,TRBV7-2,NA,TGTGCCAGCAGCTTAGTCAGGGATCGTGGCTACACCTTC,CASSLVRDRGYTF
NA,TRBJ2-3,14,TRBV5-6,NA,TGTGCCGGCGCGAGGGCGGGATCCCCGGATACGCAGTATTTT,CAGARAGSPDTQYF
NA,TRBJ2-1,15,TRBV9,TRBD2,TGTGCCAGCAGCGAAACAGGACTAGCGGTCAATGAGCAGTTCTTC,CASSETGLAVNEQFF
NA,TRBJ2-1,17,TRBV11-2,NA,TGTGCCAGCAGCTTAGTCTGGAGCGACCCGGTTGAAGATGAGCAGTTCTTC,CASSLVWSDPVEDEQFF
NA,TRBJ2-7,18,TRBV7-9,TRBD1,TGTGCCAGCAGCGAGAGGACAGGGATGAGCTCCGTTCTTTACGAGCAGTACTTC,CASSERTGMSSVLYEQYF
NA,TRBJ2-7,14,TRBV9,NA,TGTGCCAGCAGCGAACAGGGGGGGGACTACGAGCAGTACTTC,CASSEQGGDYEQYF
NA,TRBJ2-7,16,TRBV18,TRBD1,TGTGCCAGCTCTCCAACCGACAGGGCTACGTCCTACGAGCAGTACTTC,CASSPTDRATSYEQYF
NA,TRBJ2-7,15,TRBV7-2,TRBD2,TGTGCCAGCAGCTTAAACGGGAGGGCCGGGTACGAGCAGTACTTC,CASSLNGRAGYEQYF
NA,TRBJ1-2,15,TRBV7-9,TRBD1,TGTGCCAGCAGCTGGGGGACAGGGGGCTTAGATGGCTACACCTTC,CASSWGTGGLDGYTF
NA,TRBJ2-1,14,TRBV6-1,NA,TGTGCCAGCGGCCCCCGAGACAGGTACAATGAGCAGTTCTTC,CASGPRDRYNEQFF
NA,TRBJ2-7,16,TRBV4-3,TRBD1,TGCGCCAGCAGCCCATCGGGACAGGCGAATTCCTACGAGCAGTACTTC,CASSPSGQANSYEQYF
NA,TRBJ2-1,12,TRBV29-1,NA,TGCAGCGCTACGGTAGCTTCCAATGAGCAGTTCTTC,CSATVASNEQFF
NA,TRBJ1-2,16,TRBV28,NA,TGTGCCAGCAGTTTACAGGGGTATTCCGGATTCTATGGCTACACCTTC,CASSLQGYSGFYGYTF
few,TRBJ2-7,11,TRBV25-1,NA,TGTGCCAGCATGGACTATGACGAGCAGTACTTC,CASMDYDEQYF
NA,TRBJ2-1,12,TRBV30,NA,TGTGCCTGGAGTGTAGTAGGGGGTTGGCAGTTCTTC,CAWSVVGGWQFF
NA,TRBJ2-7,14,TRBV5-6,NA,TGTGCCAGCAGCCGTTACTCAACTGACTACGAGCAGTACTTC,CASSRYSTDYEQYF
NA,TRBJ1-5,13,TRBV7-3,NA,TGTGCCAGCAGTAAGTCCAGGAATCAGCCCCAGCATTTT,CASSKSRNQPQHF
NA,TRBJ1-3,14,TRBV5-8,NA,TGTGCCAGCAGCAGCGGACGGGTTGGAAACACCATATATTTT,CASSSGRVGNTIYF
NA,TRBJ1-4,15,TRBV18,TRBD1,TGTGCCAGCTCATTCAGTCAGGGGGATAATGAAAAACTGTTTTTT,CASSFSQGDNEKLFF
once,TRBJ1-5,14,TRBV6-5,NA,TGTGCCAGCAGGGGCCCCGGCAGCAATCAGCCCCAGCATTTT,CASRGPGSNQPQHF
NA,TRBJ2-1,16,TRBV7-9,NA,TGTGCCAGCAGCCCCTCCCGGGAGCGACGCCACAATGAGCAGTTCTTC,CASSPSRERRHNEQFF
NA,TRBJ2-6,15,TRBV2,TRBD1,TGTGCCAGCAGTGAAACAGGGGCTGGGGCCAACGTCCTGACTTTC,CASSETGAGANVLTF
NA,TRBJ1-2,16,TRBV28,TRBD1,TGTGCCAGCAGACAGGACAGGACTACCACTAACTATGGCTACACCTTC,CASRQDRTTTNYGYTF
NA,TRBJ2-1,17,TRBV28,TRBD1,TGTGCCAGCAGTTTATATTGGGGGCCGACAGGGGTCAATGAGCAGTTCTTC,CASSLYWGPTGVNEQFF
NA,TRBJ2-7,16,TRBV5-1,TRBD1,TGCGCCAGCAGCCGGAGTCTGGCCGGACAGGGCTACGAGCAGTACTTC,CASSRSLAGQGYEQYF
NA,TRBJ1-4,15,TRBV29-1,NA,TGCAGCGTCCTCAGGACAGCCGAGGTCGATGAAAAACTGTTTTTT,CSVLRTAEVDEKLFF
NA,TRBJ2-7,15,TRBV25-1,TRBD2,TGTGCCAGCAGTGGTCTAGCGGGGATTTTCAACGAGCAGTACTTC,CASSGLAGIFNEQYF
NA,TRBJ2-1,15,TRBV9,TRBD2,TGTGCCAGCAGCGTAGCGGGGACTAGCGTTTTTGAGCAGTTCTTC,CASSVAGTSVFEQFF
NA,TRBJ2-7,12,TRBV28,NA,TGTGCCAGCAGTACAAACAGTTACGAGCAGTACTTC,CASSTNSYEQYF
once,TRBJ2-7,12,TRBV28,NA,TGTGCCAGCAGTCACAGCCCGACCGGGCAGTACTTC,CASSHSPTGQYF
once,TRBJ1-5,18,TRBV19,TRBD1,TGTGCCAGTCCCCCGAGGGTTCCGGGACAGGGGAACAATCAGCCCCAGCATTTT,CASPPRVPGQGNNQPQHF
NA,TRBJ1-1,15,TRBV27,NA,TGTGCCAGCAGTAAGTGGGCGACAACCAACACTGAAGCTTTCTTT,CASSKWATTNTEAFF
NA,TRBJ2-5,15,TRBV7-3,TRBD2,TGTGCCAGCAGCGTGGGCGGGCCTAGCGGAGAGACCCAGTACTTC,CASSVGGPSGETQYF
NA,TRBJ2-1,14,TRBV6-5,TRBD2,TGTGCCAGCAGTGAGACTAGCGGGGGGACCCGTGAGTTCTTC,CASSETSGGTREFF
NA,TRBJ2-7,15,TRBV5-1,TRBD2,TGCGCCAGCAGCTTGGCGGCTAGCGGGGGACTTGAGCAGTACTTC,CASSLAASGGLEQYF
NA,TRBJ2-1,14,TRBV25-1,NA,TGTGCCAGCAGTGACGGTAGCGGTTACAATGAGCAGTTCTTC,CASSDGSGYNEQFF
once,TRBJ2-1,15,TRBV7-7,TRBD2,TGTGCCAGCTCACAGGTGGCGGGAGCCTACAATGAGCAGTTCTTC,CASSQVAGAYNEQFF
NA,TRBJ2-7,15,TRBV6-6,TRBD2,TGTGCCAGCAGTAGGACTAGCGGGAGCGGGTACGAGCAGTACTTC,CASSRTSGSGYEQYF
NA,TRBJ2-2,20,TRBV4-1,TRBD1,TGCGCCAGCAGCCCAACAACTCTCCCCCGGGACAGAAGGAACACCGGGGAGCTGTTTTTT,CASSPTTLPRDRRNTGELFF
NA,TRBJ1-4,15,TRBV7-2,NA,TGTGCCAGCAGCTTAGGAGGGCTGGGTAATGAAAAACTGTTTTTT,CASSLGGLGNEKLFF
NA,TRBJ2-7,15,TRBV6-6,NA,TGTGCCAGCACTCCGGCGGGCGTTAACTCCTACGAGCAGTACTTC,CASTPAGVNSYEQYF
NA,TRBJ1-5,15,TRBV28,NA,TGTGCCAGCAGTTTTGGCGGGGGTAGCAATCAGCCCCAGCATTTT,CASSFGGGSNQPQHF
NA,TRBJ1-4,13,TRBV28,TRBD1,TGTGCCAGCAGTACAGGGGATAATGAAAAACTGTTTTTT,CASSTGDNEKLFF
NA,TRBJ2-2,16,TRBV19,TRBD2,TGTGCCAGTAGTTCAGGACTAGCGGGGAACACCGGGGAGCTGTTTTTT,CASSSGLAGNTGELFF
NA,TRBJ2-1,16,TRBV7-3,TRBD2,TGTGCCAGCAGCCCAAGACTAGCGATTGCCTACAATGAGCAGTTCTTC,CASSPRLAIAYNEQFF
NA,TRBJ2-2,15,TRBV27,TRBD1,TGTGCCAGCAGTTCGACAGGGGGCTACACCGGGGAGCTGTTTTTT,CASSSTGGYTGELFF
NA,TRBJ2-2,15,TRBV6-5,TRBD2,TGTGCCAGCAGGCGAGCGGGAGGGAACACCGGGGAGCTGTTTTTT,CASRRAGGNTGELFF
NA,TRBJ2-1,14,TRBV28,NA,TGTGCCAGCAGTGGGAGGAGCTCCTACAATGAGCAGTTCTTC,CASSGRSSYNEQFF